What follows are 20 T cell receptor beta chains derived from one specimen sequenced in a study of blood T cell repertoires in COVID-19. TCRdb's copy holds only in-frame clones and misses some; the assay was immunoSEQ multiplex PCR. In the table there are around 100,000 clones, approximately 90% of which are singletons. The sequencing sample was made of peripheral blood. These receptors originate from a woman older than 75 in a cohort sampled during active COVID-19.

V and J are TRBV6-5 and TRBJ1-2; 9 bases match TRBD1. V was clipped by 6 bases and J by 2 bases; unmatched bases: 4. CDR3 length equals 14 residues. The germline V gene encodes CDR1 MNHEY and CDR2 SVGAGI. The CDR3 sequence: CASSLGTGNYGYTF. CDR3 coding DNA: TGTGCCAGCAGCCTCGGGACAGGGAACTATGGCTACACCTTC.

The chain carries TRBV27 and TRBJ1-5, with unresolved D. Germline V gene lookup returns CDR1 MNHEY and CDR2 SMNVEV (reference sequence). V was pared by 6 bases and J by 1 base, with 19 bases between. This CDR3 contains 17 residues. The CDR3 region has the DNA TGTGCCAGCAGCCCTGAGGATCTCTTGCGGAGCAATCAGCCCCAGCATTTT. Amino acid sequence: CASSPEDLLRSNQPQHF.

The chain uses TRBV20-1 and TRBJ2-7; D remains ambiguous. This CDR3 region has 10 residues. Germline V lookup: CDR1 DFQATT, CDR2 SNEGSKA (reference sequence). The ends were cut back, 3 bases at V and 4 bases at J, with 4 bases in the middle. The CDR3 loop is CSASQYEQYF. The CDR3 DNA sequence: TGCAGTGCTAGTCAGTACGAGCAGTACTTC.

The J gene is TRBJ1-1, the V gene TRBV11-3, with 8 bases lining up with TRBD1. Trimming took 4 bases from V and 0 from J; bases not matched to a gene: 7. The CDR3 runs 16 residues. Germline CDR1 and CDR2: SGHNT and YENEEA. The CDR3 DNA sequence: TGTGCCAGCAGCTCCAGGACAGGGTCCTTGAACACTGAAGCTTTCTTT. Protein product: CASSSRTGSLNTEAFF. The full variable domain, with the rest looked up from reference TRBV11-3 and TRBJ1-1, is EAGVVQSPRYKIIEKKQPVAFWCNPISGHNTLYWYLQNLGQGPELLIRYENEEAVDDSQLPKDRFSAERLKGVDSTLKIQPAELGDSAVYLCASSSRTGSLNTEAFFGQGTRLTVV.

The chain uses TRBV4-1 and TRBJ2-5, with 8 positions matching TRBD2. CDR3 size: 14 residues. In germline, CDR1 is MGHRA, CDR2 YSYEKL. V dropped 8 bases and J dropped 5; count of bases not matched to a gene: 10. CDR3 DNA sequence: TGCGCCAGCGCTAAAGCGGGGGCGGGGGAGACCCAGTACTTC. Amino acids: CASAKAGAGETQYF.

The chain combines TRBV20-1 with TRBJ2-1; D not certain. This CDR3 region has 11 residues. Germline lookup yields CDR1 DFQATT and CDR2 SNEGSKA (reference sequence). Trimming shortened V by 6 bases and J by 5 bases, and 8 bases separated the two germline ends. CDR3 coding DNA: TGCAGTGCGTCTCTAAACAATGAGCAGTTCTTC. Translated, it gives CSASLNNEQFF.

This clone was counted a single time. The chain carries TRBV6-1 and TRBJ1-5, with D unresolved. The V end lost 2 bases, the J end lost 5 bases, and 7 bases lay between the germline ends. Germline V gene sequence: CDR1 MNHNS, CDR2 SASEGT. The CDR3 sequence is 13 residues long. The DNA of the CDR3 is TGTGCCAGCAGTGAAAGGAGGGATCAGCCCCAGCATTTT. Amino acids: CASSERRDQPQHF.

This chain joins TRBV3-1 (or the pseudogene TRBV3-2) and TRBJ2-7, with 9 bases that match TRBD2. This CDR3 region has 16 residues. Looked up from germline, CDR1 is LGHDT and CDR2 is YNNKEL (reference sequence). The ends lost 1 base at V and 0 bases at J; junction bases unmatched: 4. The DNA for the CDR3 is TGTGCCAGCAGCCAAGGGGCGGGAGGGCCCTCCTACGAGCAGTACTTC. It encodes CASSQGAGGPSYEQYF.

V gene TRBV21-1 combines with J gene TRBJ1-5; no check of the table's D call, TRBD1, against the DNA was made. TRBV21-1 is a pseudogene segment. CDR3 length: 16 amino acids. The DNA for the CDR3 is TGTGCCAGCACGCATAGACAGGGACTTGGAAATCAGCCCCAGCATTTT. Translation: CASTHRQGLGNQPQHF.

V gene TRBV5-1 combines with J gene TRBJ2-7; a possible D gene is TRBD1 (6 bases). The V gene lost 5 bases and the J gene lost 0 bases, with 12 bases spanning the gap. CDR3 length: 14 amino acids. Germline lookup yields CDR1 SGHRS and CDR2 YFSETQ. CDR3 region: CASRMDSSSYEQYF. The CDR3 DNA follows: TGCGCCAGCAGGATGGACAGTTCCTCCTACGAGCAGTACTTC.

The V gene is TRBV2, the J gene TRBJ1-4; 9 bases agree with TRBD1. Germline V CDR1 and CDR2: SNHLY, FYNNEI. This CDR3 contains 15 residues. V lost 6 bases, J lost 7 bases, and 9 bases stayed unmatched. The chain's CDR3 is CASRGGQGRFEKLFF. The CDR3 bases are TGTGCCAGCAGGGGGGGACAGGGTCGGTTTGAAAAACTGTTTTTT.

The CDR3, as DNA: TGTGCCAGCAGCCCCCTGCCAGGGATTAACACTGAAGCTTTCTTT. Residues: CASSPLPGINTEAFF. The V call is TRBV7-6, the J call TRBJ1-1; weak D call: TRBD1 (5 bases). In germline, CDR1 is SGHVS, CDR2 FNYEAQ. The CDR3 has 15 residues. With 5 bases removed from V and 2 bases from J, the gap between germline ends came to 15 bases.

A remark on this clone: The junction departs from germline at one end; a sequencing error may be responsible. The chain links TRBV5-6 to TRBJ2-5, with TRBD2 as a possible D gene (5 bases). The CDR3 spans 16 residues. Per the germline V gene, CDR1 is SGHDT and CDR2 is YYEEEE. CDR3 loop: CASRPSLRGNQETQYF. As DNA, the CDR3 is TGTGCCAGCAGACCGAGCCTCCGGGGAAACCAGGAGACCCAGTACTTC.

Points on this clone: The junction differs from germline at one of its ends, possibly a read error. The chain carries TRBV6-1 and TRBJ1-2; 7 positions match TRBD1. CDR3 size: 14 residues. Germline CDR1 is MNHNS and CDR2 is SASEGT. This CDR3 is CASSEAPQGVPRSF. Here the CDR3 DNA reads TGTGCCAGCAGTGAAGCTCCGCAGGGGGTCCCAAGGTCCTTC.

This chain connects TRBV5-1 to TRBJ1-2; 11 bases are a match to TRBD1. The CDR3 has 14 amino acids. Germline V CDR1 and CDR2: SGHRS, YFSETQ. The V and J ends lost 4 bases and 5 bases, in that order; junction bases with no gene match: 4. The CDR3: CASSDGTGGYGYTF. The DNA for the CDR3 is TGCGCCAGCAGCGACGGGACAGGGGGATATGGCTACACCTTC. The variable domain in full, with the rest retrieved from reference TRBV5-1 and TRBJ1-2, is KAGVTQTPRYLIKTRGQQVTLSCSPISGHRSVSWYQQTPGQGLQFLFEYFSETQRNKGNFPGRFSGRQFSNSRSEMNVSTLELGDSALYLCASSDGTGGYGYTFGSGTRLTVV.

In its sample, this clone was seen once. The genes are TRBV6-5 and TRBJ2-7, with 11 bases matching TRBD1. The J segment lost 2 bases and the V segment lost 6 bases, leaving 3 bases of the junction unmatched. Germline V gene lookup returns CDR1 MNHEY and CDR2 SVGAGI. The CDR3 has 14 amino acids. The CDR3 coding sequence is TGTGCCAGCAGCAAGGACAGGGGGCCCTACGAGCAGTACTTC. Its protein product is CASSKDRGPYEQYF.

With regard to this clone: At one end the junction does not follow the germline gene, possibly because of a read error. The genes are TRBV7-7 and TRBJ2-1; 14 bases fit TRBD2. This CDR3 comprises 14 residues. Germline V CDR1 and CDR2: SSHAT, FNYEAQ (reference sequence). The CDR3 reads CASSSGTSGSEQFF. The DNA of the CDR3 is TGTGCTAGCAGCTCCGGGACTAGCGGGAGTGAGCAGTTCTTC. The whole variable domain, filled in from reference TRBV7-7 and TRBJ2-1, reads GAGVSQSPRYKVTKRGQDVTLRCDPISSHATLYWYQQALGQGPEFLTYFNYEAQPDKSGLPSDRFSAERPEGSISTLTIQRTEQRDSAMYRCASSSGTSGSEQFFGPGTRLTVL.

The chain recombines TRBV9 with TRBJ1-1, with D unresolved. Between the trimmed V and J ends, which lost 0 bases and 4 bases, there was a span of 13 bases. The CDR3 consists of 15 residues. CDR1 SGDLS and CDR2 YYNGEE come from the germline V gene. As DNA, the CDR3 is TGTGCCAGCAGCGTAGGGTGGTCCGGGAGCACTGAAGCTTTCTTT. Translating gives CASSVGWSGSTEAFF.

This chain connects TRBV15 to TRBJ1-1, with D perhaps matching TRBD1 (6 bases). The V and J ends lost 5 bases and 5 bases respectively, with 18 bases between them. CDR1 LNHNV and CDR2 YYDKDF come from the germline V gene (reference sequence). This CDR3 has 15 amino acids. In DNA form, the CDR3 reads TGTGCCACCAGCGGGCGAACAGGACAGTGGACTGAAGCTTTCTTT. Protein product: CATSGRTGQWTEAFF.

The chain has TRBV9 and TRBJ1-3; D perhaps matches TRBD1 (6 bases). Trimming removed 3 bases at V and 3 bases at J, with 13 bases between. Germline loops: CDR1 SGDLS, CDR2 YYNGEE. This CDR3 contains 15 residues. Written as DNA, the CDR3 is TGTGCCAGCAGCGCCCCAGGGGATTTTGGAAACACCATATATTTT. It encodes CASSAPGDFGNTIYF.